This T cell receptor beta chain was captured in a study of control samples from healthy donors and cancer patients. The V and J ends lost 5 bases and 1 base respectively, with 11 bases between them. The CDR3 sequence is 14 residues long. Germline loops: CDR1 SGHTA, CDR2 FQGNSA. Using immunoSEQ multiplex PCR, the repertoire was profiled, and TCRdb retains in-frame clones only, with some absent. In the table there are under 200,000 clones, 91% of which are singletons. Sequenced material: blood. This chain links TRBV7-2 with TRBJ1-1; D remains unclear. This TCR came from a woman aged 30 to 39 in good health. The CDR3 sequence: CASSPRTANTEAFF. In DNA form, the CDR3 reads TGTGCCAGCAGCCCCCGGACGGCGAACACTGAAGCTTTCTTT.